The next 25 T cell receptor beta chains were all read from a single sample in a study of cytomegalovirus exposure and HLA in healthy donors listed by TCRdb under 2017. The library relied on the immunoSEQ multiplex PCR assay. For the multiplex PCR, a mixture combining 60 forward primers for TCR Vbeta segments and 13 reverse primers for TCR Jbeta segments was used. TCRdb took this table from immuneACCESS and kept in-frame rearrangements with V and J called. Such tables lack part of the clones; where checked against another copy, unresolved V genes explain under half of the gap, and the rest is unexplained. The sample table records 60,000 to 75,000 clones; 60% to 80% of these occur just once. The ten top clones hold 9% to 14% of the sample. Sequencing was carried out using PBMCs. The receptors here all came from a woman aged 40 to 55 in good health and CMV-seropositive.

The J gene is TRBJ2-3, the V gene TRBV30; possibly TRBD1 for D (6 bases). The CDR3 has 14 residues. Germline CDR1 and CDR2: GTSNPN and SVGIG (reference sequence). Trimming removed 3 bases at V and 4 bases at J, with 14 bases between. CDR3 sequence (DNA): TGTGCCTGGAGGACCGGGACACCCCCAGATACGCAGTATTTT. This encodes CAWRTGTPPDTQYF.

On this clone: At one end the junction does not follow the germline gene, possibly because of a read error. The genes are TRBV5-1 and TRBJ1-1; the D is unclear. Germline V gene sequence: CDR1 SGHRS, CDR2 YFSETQ. The CDR3 runs to 12 residues. The CDR3 DNA reads as TGCGCCAGCAGCGCTTCAGACACTGAATCTTTCTTT. As protein: CASSASDTESFF.

This chain joins TRBV9 and TRBJ2-1, with 11 positions matching TRBD2. This CDR3 has 14 amino acids. V lost 1 base, J lost 10 bases, and 4 bases stayed unmatched. Germline CDR1 reads SGDLS; CDR2 reads YYNGEE. CDR3 loop: CASSVTSGGWEQFF. CDR3 DNA: TGTGCCAGCAGCGTAACTAGCGGGGGCTGGGAGCAGTTCTTC.

This chain connects TRBV2 to TRBJ1-5, with D perhaps TRBD1 (6 bases). The CDR3 is 14 residues long. V lost 6 bases to trimming and J lost 4 bases, with 13 bases between them. Germline V gene data show CDR1 as SNHLY and CDR2 as FYNNEI. Here the CDR3 DNA reads TGTGCCAGCAGCCTAGACAGGCTGAATCAGCCCCAGCATTTT. It yields the protein CASSLDRLNQPQHF.

The rearrangement joins TRBV7-9 to TRBJ1-5; the match to TRBD1 covers 9 bases. Germline V gives CDR1 SEHNR, CDR2 FQNEAQ (reference sequence). Unmatched junction bases numbered 4, after V lost 4 bases and J lost 6 bases. The CDR3 consists of 14 residues. CDR3 DNA: TGTGCCAGCAGCTCGACAGGGGGGAGTCAGCCCCAGCATTTT. It specifies CASSSTGGSQPQHF.

This chain connects TRBV10-3 to TRBJ2-3; 9 bases match TRBD1. The CDR3 loop spans 12 amino acids. In germline, CDR1 is ENHRY, CDR2 SYGVKD. Here the CDR3 reads CATGGRPDTQYF. The CDR3 DNA reads TGTGCAACAGGGGGCCGACCAGATACGCAGTATTTT.

This clone was seen a few times. This sequence joins TRBV27 and TRBJ2-4; TRBD2 is a possible D gene (6 bases). CDR1 and CDR2 from the germline V gene are MNHEY and SMNVEV (reference sequence). CDR3 size: 17 residues. Trimming removed 0 bases at V and 2 bases at J, with 14 bases between. This CDR3 is CASSLSGLRDSKNIQYF. The CDR3 DNA is TGTGCCAGCAGTTTATCGGGACTCCGGGACTCCAAAAACATTCAGTACTTC.

The chain uses TRBV9 and TRBJ2-3, with TRBD2 matching over 9 bases. Germline loops: CDR1 SGDLS, CDR2 YYNGEE. V shed 3 bases and J 7 bases; nucleotides not matched to a gene: 6. The CDR3 spans 14 residues. The CDR3 loop reads CASSASGEGYTQYF. CDR3 coding DNA: TGTGCCAGCAGCGCTAGCGGGGAGGGGTATACGCAGTATTTT.

A few counts support this clone. The chain combines TRBV5-1 with TRBJ2-5; tentative D call: TRBD2 (6 bases). Germline CDR1 reads SGHRS; CDR2 reads YFSETQ. This CDR3 is built from 15 residues. V dropped 5 bases and J dropped 2 bases, with 16 bases sitting between them. CDR3 DNA sequence: TGCGCCAGCAGTCAGGGATCTGCGGGACAAGAGACCCAGTACTTC. It encodes CASSQGSAGQETQYF. The whole variable domain, remainder taken from reference TRBV5-1 and TRBJ2-5, is KAGVTQTPRYLIKTRGQQVTLSCSPISGHRSVSWYQQTPGQGLQFLFEYFSETQRNKGNFPGRFSGRQFSNSRSEMNVSTLELGDSALYLCASSQGSAGQETQYFGPGTRLLVL.

The rearrangement joins TRBV4-1 to TRBJ2-3; TRBD1 matches at 11 bases. CDR3 length: 16 residues. Unmatched junction bases numbered 3, after V lost 1 base and J lost 3 bases. Germline CDR1 is MGHRA and CDR2 is YSYEKL. The CDR3 bases are TGCGCCAGCAGCCAAGGGGACAGGGGGATGACAGATACGCAGTATTTT. Residues: CASSQGDRGMTDTQYF.

The genes are TRBV7-3 and TRBJ1-4; 10 bases agree with TRBD1. Unmatched junction bases numbered 8, after V lost 5 bases and J lost 8 bases. This CDR3 is built from 15 residues. Looked up from germline, CDR1 is SGHTA and CDR2 is FQGTGA. This CDR3 is CASSASGTGDEKLFF. The CDR3, as DNA: TGTGCCAGCAGCGCTTCCGGGACAGGGGACGAAAAACTGTTTTTT.

The chain uses TRBV5-6 and TRBJ2-3, with 7 bases lining up with TRBD2. CDR3 size: 16 residues. Losses at the gene ends were 3 bases for V and 2 bases for J; bases not matched to a gene: 9. Germline V gene data show CDR1 as SGHDT and CDR2 as YYEEEE. CDR3 DNA sequence: TGTGCCAGCAGCTCTAATAGACTAGCCAACACAGATACGCAGTATTTT. Protein: CASSSNRLANTDTQYF.

A note on this clone: At one of its ends the junction is not consistent with the germline gene, which may arise from a read error. The CDR3 DNA reads TGCGCCAGCAGCTTGGATCCCGGGACAGAGGAGGATTTT. It encodes CASSLDPGTEEDF. V is TRBV5-1 and J is TRBJ2-3, with 7 nucleotides matching TRBD1. CDR1 SGHRS and CDR2 YFSETQ come from the germline V gene. This CDR3 contains 13 residues. The whole variable domain, remainder taken from reference TRBV5-1 and TRBJ2-3, is KAGVTQTPRYLIKTRGQQVTLSCSPISGHRSVSWYQQTPGQGLQFLFEYFSETQRNKGNFPGRFSGRQFSNSRSEMNVSTLELGDSALYLCASSLDPGTEEDFGPGTRLTVL.

J is TRBJ2-1 and V is TRBV19; TRBD1 is a possible D gene (6 bases). The germline V and J ends were trimmed by 2 bases and 8 bases, with 19 bases remaining between them. The CDR3 extends over 16 amino acids. Looked up from germline, CDR1 is LNHDA and CDR2 is SQIVND (reference sequence). CDR3 coding DNA: TGTGCCAGTAGTATACCAGGGCAGGGGCGCCGCGATGAGCAGTTCTTC. Protein: CASSIPGQGRRDEQFF.

This clone was counted once. The chain joins TRBV5-1 to TRBJ1-1; no reliable D call. The CDR3 is 14 amino acids. The V and J ends lost 1 base and 3 bases respectively, with 10 bases between them. Germline CDR1 SGHRS, CDR2 YFSETQ. CDR3 DNA: TGCGCCAGCAGCTTGCACAGTATGGACACTGAAGCTTTCTTT. This gives the protein CASSLHSMDTEAFF.

This clone was seen a few times. V and J are TRBV6-5 and TRBJ2-7, with D unresolved. V lost 8 bases and J 3 bases, leaving 8 bases between the germline ends. The length of the CDR3 is 11 residues. Germline assignment: CDR1 MNHEY and CDR2 SVGAGI. The CDR3 coding sequence is TGTGCCAGCTTCAGTTACTACGAGCAGTACTTC. Its protein product is CASFSYYEQYF.

This clone was picked up one time. V usage is TRBV4-1 and J usage is TRBJ1-3; maybe TRBD1 (5 bases). There are 15 residues in the CDR3. Germline V gene lookup returns CDR1 MGHRA and CDR2 YSYEKL. Trimming took 1 base from V and 7 from J, leaving 14 bases between them. CDR3 DNA: TGCGCCAGCAGCCAAGTGGTTAGGGGTCGTAACACCATATATTTT. Protein product: CASSQVVRGRNTIYF.

The genes are TRBV6-1 and TRBJ1-2, with D hard to call. CDR1 and CDR2 from the germline V gene are MNHNS and SASEGT. This CDR3 region has 15 residues. V was trimmed by 2 bases and J by 5 bases, leaving 15 bases between them. The CDR3 region is CASSEMSRSLYGYTF. The CDR3 region has the DNA TGTGCCAGCAGTGAAATGAGCAGGTCCTTATATGGCTACACCTTC.

This clone was found once. The chain carries TRBV4-1 and TRBJ2-4; 9 nucleotides align to TRBD2. Germline-derived CDR1 and CDR2 are MGHRA and YSYEKL. This CDR3 comprises 17 residues. Unmatched junction bases numbered 12, after V lost 1 base and J lost 8 bases. Here the CDR3 reads CASSQVRAGGTPDIQYF. In DNA, the CDR3 is TGCGCCAGCAGCCAAGTGAGAGCGGGGGGAACTCCAGACATTCAGTACTTC.

This sequence joins TRBV7-8 and TRBJ1-3, with a possible D match to TRBD1 (5 bases). Trimming left V 3 bases short and J 3 bases short, with 9 bases between. The CDR3 sequence is 14 residues long. The germline gives CDR1 SGHVS, CDR2 FQNEAQ. CDR3 coding DNA: TGTGCCAGCAGCTTCCCGACAGATGGAAACACCATATATTTT. Translated, it gives CASSFPTDGNTIYF.

The chain joins TRBV5-4 to TRBJ2-1, with 9 bases matching TRBD2. The CDR3 is made up of 15 amino acids. V dropped 4 bases and J dropped 3; count of bases not matched to a gene: 5. The germline V gene encodes CDR1 SGHNT and CDR2 YYREEE (reference sequence). In DNA, the CDR3 is TGTGCCAGCAGCCCATGGACTAGCGACTACAATGAGCAGTTCTTC. Translated: CASSPWTSDYNEQFF.

The chain combines TRBV10-2 with TRBJ1-2, with D possibly TRBD1 on 5 matching bases. The CDR3 has 14 amino acids. Per germline, CDR1 WSHSY and CDR2 SAAADI. Trimming cost V 2 bases and J 7 bases, with 14 bases left between them. Here the CDR3 reads CASSERGTVLGYTF. In DNA form, the CDR3 reads TGCGCCAGCAGTGAGAGGGGCACCGTACTTGGCTACACCTTC.

This rearrangement joins TRBV5-1 to TRBJ1-1; no reliable D call. From germline, CDR1 is SGHRS and CDR2 YFSETQ. The V gene lost 0 bases and the J gene lost 3 bases, with 9 bases spanning the gap. The CDR3 spans 14 residues. In nucleotides, the CDR3 is TGCGCCAGCAGCTTGGCCGAGGGCTACACTGAAGCTTTCTTT. Amino acid sequence: CASSLAEGYTEAFF.

This chain joins TRBV7-9 and TRBJ2-6, with D tentatively TRBD2 (5 bases). Germline lookup yields CDR1 SEHNR and CDR2 FQNEAQ (reference sequence). Trimming pared 7 bases from V and 2 bases from J, leaving 18 bases between. The CDR3 has 17 amino acids. The CDR3 here is CASTPGSRGTGANVLTF. The CDR3 coding sequence is TGTGCCAGCACCCCCGGTTCCCGGGGAACTGGGGCCAACGTCCTGACTTTC.

CDR3 in DNA: TGTGCCAGCAGCAAGAGCTCCTACGAGCAGTACTTC. Translated: CASSKSSYEQYF. The chain recombines TRBV6-5 with TRBJ2-7; no clear D gene. V lost 6 bases and J lost 0, with 6 bases in between. CDR3 size: 12 residues. CDR1 is MNHEY and CDR2 is SVGAGI in the germline V gene.